Following are 31 T cell receptor beta chains from one sample sequenced in a study of shared clonotypes between healthy human individuals. Repertoires were generated with immunoSEQ multiplex PCR, while TCRdb's copy carries only in-frame clones and drops some. The sample lists approximately 120,000 clones, 68% occurring once. The source material was memory CD8+ T cells sorted from blood. Subset here: CD45RO+ cells pooled with CCR7-negative TemRA cells. The origin of the receptors is a woman aged 30 to 39 in good health.

The V call is TRBV27, the J call TRBJ2-2; D call uncertain. This CDR3 is built from 13 residues. Trimming cost V 10 bases and J 3 bases, with 12 bases left between them. The germline V gene has CDR1 MNHEY and CDR2 SMNVEV (reference sequence). CDR3 residues: CATAFGYTGELFF. The CDR3 nucleotides are TGTGCCACCGCGTTCGGGTACACCGGGGAGCTGTTTTTT.

The chain carries TRBV28 and TRBJ2-3, with D unclear. V shed 5 bases and J shed 0 bases, with 18 bases lying between them. Germline V gives CDR1 MDHEN, CDR2 SYDVKM. CDR3 length equals 17 residues. The CDR3 nucleotides read TGTGCCAGCAGTCCCTTCGACTCAACGACTAGCACAGATACGCAGTATTTT. Protein: CASSPFDSTTSTDTQYF. The whole variable domain, remainder taken from reference TRBV28 and TRBJ2-3, is DVKVTQSSRYLVKRTGEKVFLECVQDMDHENMFWYRQDPGLGLRLIYFSYDVKMKEKGDIPEGYSVSREKKERFSLILESASTNQTSMYLCASSPFDSTTSTDTQYFGPGTRLTVL.

The table lists this clone with a few counts. This chain joins TRBV10-1 and TRBJ2-7, with 11 bases that match TRBD2. The CDR3 extends over 14 amino acids. The germline V gene has CDR1 WNHNN and CDR2 SYGVQD (reference sequence). J gave up 3 bases and V 4 bases, and 2 bases lay outside the gene matches. The CDR3 spells CASSVGTSGYEQYF. CDR3 nucleotides: TGCGCCAGCAGTGTAGGGACTAGCGGCTACGAGCAGTACTTC.

This chain connects TRBV30 to TRBJ1-1; D unclear. The CDR3 length is 11 residues. Germline CDR1 GTSNPN, CDR2 SVGIG (reference sequence). The ends were cut back, 7 bases at V and 3 bases at J, with 9 bases in the middle. For the CDR3, the DNA is TGTGCCTTAACAAGGGACACTGAAGCTTTCTTT. Translating gives CALTRDTEAFF.

This chain uses TRBV5-6 with TRBJ2-2, with TRBD2 identical over 9 bases. After removal of 0 bases from V and 7 bases from J, the junction contained 7 bases not matched to a gene. The CDR3 is 16 amino acids. Germline V gene data show CDR1 as SGHDT and CDR2 as YYEEEE. CDR3 in DNA: TGTGCCAGCAGCTTGGAGCTAGCGGGAAAGATCGGGGAGCTGTTTTTT. Amino acids: CASSLELAGKIGELFF.

This clone has at least ten counts. This chain links TRBV6-4 with TRBJ2-2; 10 nucleotides line up with TRBD2. Per the germline V gene, CDR1 is MRHNA and CDR2 is SNTAGT. The ends lost 0 bases at V and 4 bases at J; junction bases unmatched: 5. CDR3 length: 17 residues. The CDR3, as DNA: TGTGCCAGCAGTGACTCGATTCAGCGGGAGGGCACCGGGGAGCTGTTTTTT. Protein sequence: CASSDSIQREGTGELFF.

The chain carries TRBV28 and TRBJ2-5, with 9 bases lining up with TRBD2. Germline CDR1 reads MDHEN; CDR2 reads SYDVKM. J lost 2 bases, V lost 5 bases, and 6 bases had no gene match. The CDR3 totals 15 residues. CDR3 DNA sequence: TGTGCCAGCAGTGTACGGCTAGCGGGACAAGAGACCCAGTACTTC. The encoded protein is CASSVRLAGQETQYF.

V usage is TRBV29-1 and J usage is TRBJ2-1; possibly TRBD2 for D (5 bases). The CDR3 consists of 14 residues. Germline CDR1 reads SQVTM; CDR2 reads ANQGSEA. The V and J ends lost 3 bases and 4 bases respectively, with 13 bases between them. The chain's CDR3 is CSVDRARRYNEQFF. DNA for the CDR3: TGCAGCGTTGACCGGGCTAGGAGGTACAATGAGCAGTTCTTC.

This chain links TRBV7-9 with TRBJ2-1, with 7 bases fitting TRBD2. Germline CDR1 is SEHNR and CDR2 is FQNEAQ (reference sequence). V lost 2 bases and J lost 7; bases outside the gene matches: 8. There are 15 residues in the CDR3. CDR3 nucleotides: TGTGCCAGCAGCTTAACCAGCGGGATTCAGAATGAGCAGTTCTTC. This encodes CASSLTSGIQNEQFF.

This chain joins TRBV7-2 and TRBJ2-4; D perhaps matches TRBD1 (6 bases). CDR1 is SGHTA, CDR2 FQGNSA, per germline. Trimming pared 2 bases from V and 4 bases from J, leaving 9 bases between. The CDR3 spans 14 residues. The CDR3 coding sequence is TGTGCCAGCAGCTTATGGACAGTTAAAAACATTCAGTACTTC. Protein product: CASSLWTVKNIQYF.

For this clone: It differs at one base from a far larger clone, so likely a read error. The J gene is TRBJ2-3, the V gene TRBV4-2; D gene uncertain. The CDR3 loop spans 13 amino acids. The V gene's germline CDR1 is LGHNA and CDR2 YNFKEQ. CDR3 bases: TGTGCCAGCAGCCAAGAGATACAAGATGCGCAGTATTTT. Translation: CASSQEIQDAQYF.

This clone was seen more than once but under ten times. This chain uses TRBV5-6 with TRBJ1-4; 10 bases agree with TRBD1. Germline CDR1 is SGHDT and CDR2 is YYEEEE. V lost 4 bases and J lost 6; bases outside the gene matches: 12. The CDR3 extends over 17 amino acids. CDR3 nucleotide sequence: TGTGCCAGCAGCCGGCCCCGGGACAGGGGAAGAGATGAAAAACTGTTTTTT. This translates into CASSRPRDRGRDEKLFF. The full variable domain, its missing parts supplied by reference TRBV5-6 and TRBJ1-4, is DAGVTQSPTHLIKTRGQQVTLRCSPKSGHDTVSWYQQALGQGPQFIFQYYEEEERQRGNFPDRFSGHQFPNYSSELNVNALLLGDSALYLCASSRPRDRGRDEKLFFGSGTQLSVL.

The rearrangement uses TRBV28 and TRBJ1-2; 9 bases line up with TRBD1. This CDR3 is 14 amino acids long. From germline, CDR1 is MDHEN and CDR2 SYDVKM. V lost 5 bases and J lost 3; bases outside the gene matches: 4. CDR3 DNA sequence: TGTGCCAGCAGTCCGACAGGGGGAGACTATGGCTACACCTTC. This sequence encodes CASSPTGGDYGYTF.

This clone turned up a few times. The J gene is TRBJ1-1, the V gene TRBV27; 8 bases match TRBD1. In germline, CDR1 is MNHEY, CDR2 SMNVEV (reference sequence). There are 20 residues in the CDR3. The junction had 19 bases not matched to a gene; V was cut back by 4 bases and J by 0 bases. CDR3 DNA: TGTGCCAGCAGTTCCGTTCGACCCCATTCCGGGACAGGCATGAACACTGAAGCTTTCTTT. Translating it yields CASSSVRPHSGTGMNTEAFF.

The chain uses TRBV19 and TRBJ1-2; weak D call: TRBD1 (5 bases). V was trimmed by 7 bases and J by 7 bases, leaving 16 bases between them. The CDR3 length is 13 residues. Germline lookup yields CDR1 LNHDA and CDR2 SQIVND (reference sequence). The CDR3 is CASTSRAMSGYTF. CDR3 sequence (DNA): TGTGCCAGTACCTCCAGGGCTATGAGTGGCTACACCTTC. Filled out from reference TRBV19 and TRBJ1-2, the complete variable domain reads DGGITQSPKYLFRKEGQNVTLSCEQNLNHDAMYWYRQDPGQGLRLIYYSQIVNDFQKGDIAEGYSVSREKKESFPLTVTSAQKNPTAFYLCASTSRAMSGYTFGSGTRLTVV.

This clone ranks as medium-sized. V and J are TRBV25-1 and TRBJ1-4; D is perhaps TRBD1 (5 bases). CDR1 and CDR2 (germline): MGHDK, SYGVNS. With 7 bases removed from V and 7 bases from J, the gap between germline ends came to 13 bases. The CDR3 is 13 residues long. Written as DNA, the CDR3 is TGTGCCAGCACGGAGGGTAGGGGTGAAAAACTGTTTTTT. Translating gives CASTEGRGEKLFF. The variable domain in full, with the rest retrieved from reference TRBV25-1 and TRBJ1-4, is EADIYQTPRYLVIGTGKKITLECSQTMGHDKMYWYQQDPGMELHLIHYSYGVNSTEKGDLSSESTVSRIRTEHFPLTLESARPSHTSQYLCASTEGRGEKLFFGSGTQLSVL.

The chain combines TRBV18 with TRBJ2-5; the D is unclear. With 2 bases removed from V and 2 bases from J, the gap between germline ends came to 15 bases. Germline V gives CDR1 KGHSH, CDR2 LQKENI. This CDR3 contains 16 residues. CDR3 in DNA: TGTGCCAGCTCACCATCTCTGCTAGACCCTCAAGAGACCCAGTACTTC. Translated: CASSPSLLDPQETQYF.

The rearrangement links TRBV2 to TRBJ2-5; D uncertain. The J call is in doubt because the DNA end fits TRBJ2-7 better. The CDR3 length is 15 residues. CDR1 is SNHLY and CDR2 is FYNNEI in the germline V gene. The CDR3 loop is CASSESLGSNHEQYF. Written as DNA, the CDR3 is TGTGCCAGCAGTGAGTCTTTAGGGTCTAACCACGAGCAGTACTTC.

This chain links TRBV7-9 with TRBJ2-7; D ambiguous. Between the trimmed V and J ends, which lost 3 bases and 1 base, there was a span of 7 bases. This CDR3 region has 13 residues. Germline CDR1 SEHNR, CDR2 FQNEAQ (reference sequence). CDR3 loop: CASSFSTSYEQYF. The CDR3 coding sequence is TGTGCCAGCAGCTTCAGTACGTCCTACGAGCAGTACTTC.

About this clone: This same CDR3 is encoded by further DNA sequences in the sample. The rearrangement links TRBV7-2 to TRBJ2-7, with a tentative D call TRBD2 (6 bases). Looked up from germline, CDR1 is SGHTA and CDR2 is FQGNSA. The CDR3 length is 14 residues. Trimming cost V 1 base and J 2 bases, with 9 bases left between them. CDR3 residues: CASSLGGATYEQYF. CDR3 nucleotides: TGTGCCAGCAGCTTAGGCGGGGCCACCTACGAGCAGTACTTC.

This clone was counted between two and nine times. J is TRBJ1-5 and V is TRBV19; possibly TRBD1 for D (5 bases). The CDR3 contains 14 residues. Germline values: CDR1 LNHDA, CDR2 SQIVND (reference sequence). V was trimmed by 3 bases and J by 3 bases, leaving 9 bases between them. The CDR3 DNA is TGTGCCAGTAGTATCGGGGCCACCAATCAGCCCCAGCATTTT. It codes for CASSIGATNQPQHF. The variable domain in full, with the rest retrieved from reference TRBV19 and TRBJ1-5, is DGGITQSPKYLFRKEGQNVTLSCEQNLNHDAMYWYRQDPGQGLRLIYYSQIVNDFQKGDIAEGYSVSREKKESFPLTVTSAQKNPTAFYLCASSIGATNQPQHFGDGTRLSIL.

This clone appeared a few times. This sequence joins TRBV25-1 and TRBJ1-1; D is ambiguous. The CDR3 spans 12 residues. Germline lookup yields CDR1 MGHDK and CDR2 SYGVNS. V was clipped by 4 bases and J by 2 bases, with 5 bases between them. The CDR3, as DNA: TGTGCCAGCAGTGCCCAAAACACTGAAGCTTTCTTT. Protein sequence: CASSAQNTEAFF. Full variable domain (remainder filled in from reference TRBV25-1 and TRBJ1-1): EADIYQTPRYLVIGTGKKITLECSQTMGHDKMYWYQQDPGMELHLIHYSYGVNSTEKGDLSSESTVSRIRTEHFPLTLESARPSHTSQYLCASSAQNTEAFFGQGTRLTVV.

The rearrangement uses TRBV15 and TRBJ2-1; 10 nucleotides agree with TRBD1. The CDR3 extends over 15 amino acids. The ends lost 5 bases at V and 10 bases at J; junction bases unmatched: 11. Looked up from germline, CDR1 is LNHNV and CDR2 is YYDKDF (reference sequence). CDR3 DNA sequence: TGTGCCACCAGCGTCAATCCCGGGACAGGGGACGAGCAGTTCTTC. This translates into CATSVNPGTGDEQFF. The whole variable domain, remainder taken from reference TRBV15 and TRBJ2-1, is DAMVIQNPRYQVTQFGKPVTLSCSQTLNHNVMYWYQQKSSQAPKLLFHYYDKDFNNEADTPDNFQSRRPNTSFCFLDIRSPGLGDTAMYLCATSVNPGTGDEQFFGPGTRLTVL.

The chain uses TRBV27 and TRBJ1-2; D unclear. V shed 3 bases and J shed 4 bases, with 9 bases lying between them. This CDR3 comprises 13 residues. CDR1 MNHEY and CDR2 SMNVEV come from the germline V gene (reference sequence). CDR3 bases: TGTGCCAGCAGTTTCTCAAGGATCTATGGCTACACCTTC. Protein product: CASSFSRIYGYTF.

The gene calls are TRBV28 and TRBJ2-3, with 8 bases lining up with TRBD2. CDR3 length: 15 amino acids. Germline V gene data show CDR1 as MDHEN and CDR2 as SYDVKM. V dropped 7 bases and J dropped 1; count of bases not matched to a gene: 7. In DNA, the CDR3 is TGTGCCAGCACCAATAGCGGGGTACGCACAGATACGCAGTATTTT. Its translation is CASTNSGVRTDTQYF.

The chain employs TRBV7-8 and TRBJ2-3; D not certain. The CDR3 extends over 15 amino acids. Germline V gives CDR1 SGHVS, CDR2 FQNEAQ. The V end lost 4 bases, the J end lost 3 bases, and 14 bases lay between the germline ends. The CDR3 is CASSSPLLGTDTQYF. The CDR3 DNA sequence: TGTGCCAGCAGCTCTCCCTTACTTGGGACAGATACGCAGTATTTT. Full variable domain (rest looked up from reference TRBV7-8 and TRBJ2-3): GAGVSQSPRYKVAKRGQDVALRCDPISGHVSLFWYQQALGQGPEFLTYFQNEAQLDKSGLPSDRFFAERPEGSVSTLKIQRTQQEDSAVYLCASSSPLLGTDTQYFGPGTRLTVL.

This clone was detected only a few times. The chain combines TRBV28 with TRBJ2-7, with no clear D. The V and J ends lost 3 bases and 6 bases respectively, with 6 bases between them. Germline CDR1 MDHEN, CDR2 SYDVKM. CDR3 length: 11 residues. For the CDR3, the DNA is TGTGCCAGCAGTTTGTCGGGCGAGCAGTACTTC. Protein: CASSLSGEQYF.

The J gene is TRBJ2-1, the V gene TRBV7-9, with TRBD1 as a possible D gene (5 bases). The CDR3 totals 16 residues. From germline, CDR1 is SEHNR and CDR2 FQNEAQ (reference sequence). Deletions cut 5 bases from V and 1 base from J, with 15 bases between. The CDR3 spells CASSQEVSGSYNEQFF. The CDR3 DNA follows: TGTGCCAGCAGCCAAGAAGTATCAGGGTCCTACAATGAGCAGTTCTTC.

The chain joins TRBV5-6 to TRBJ2-3; 9 bases map to TRBD2. Germline trimming cut 0 bases from V and 6 bases from J; bases unmatched to any gene: 8. The CDR3 has 16 amino acids. Looked up from germline, CDR1 is SGHDT and CDR2 is YYEEEE. The CDR3, as DNA: TGTGCCAGCAGCTTGGATAGCGGGGGAGGTGGGGATACGCAGTATTTT. It is translated as CASSLDSGGGGDTQYF.

This clone has just a few counts. The V call is TRBV4-1, the J call TRBJ1-4; 7 bases are a match to TRBD1. CDR3 length: 14 residues. V was pared by 3 bases and J by 11 bases, with 9 bases of the junction left unmatched. From germline, CDR1 is MGHRA and CDR2 YSYEKL. Here the CDR3 reads CASSQGDSFSKLFF. The CDR3 nucleotides read TGCGCCAGCAGCCAGGGGGACAGTTTTTCGAAACTGTTTTTT.

This clone was picked up a small number of times. The chain employs TRBV19 and TRBJ2-3, with D tentatively TRBD1 (6 bases). The V gene's germline CDR1 is LNHDA and CDR2 SQIVND (reference sequence). Trimming took 5 bases from V and 4 from J, leaving 13 bases between them. The CDR3 extends over 14 amino acids. CDR3 loop: CASSSWGLADTQYF. As DNA, the CDR3 is TGTGCCAGTAGTTCCTGGGGGCTAGCAGATACGCAGTATTTT.